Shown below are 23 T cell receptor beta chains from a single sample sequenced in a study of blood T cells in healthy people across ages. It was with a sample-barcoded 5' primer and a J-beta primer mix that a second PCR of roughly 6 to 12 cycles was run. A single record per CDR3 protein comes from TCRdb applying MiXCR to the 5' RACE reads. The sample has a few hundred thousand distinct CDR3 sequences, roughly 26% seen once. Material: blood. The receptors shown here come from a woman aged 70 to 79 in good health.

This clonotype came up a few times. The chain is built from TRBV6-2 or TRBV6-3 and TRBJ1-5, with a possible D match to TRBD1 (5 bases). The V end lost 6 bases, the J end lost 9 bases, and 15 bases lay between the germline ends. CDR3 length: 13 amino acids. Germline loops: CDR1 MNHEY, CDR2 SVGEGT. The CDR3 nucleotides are TGTGCCAGCAGCTACGGGACGGTGGCGCCCCAGCATTTT. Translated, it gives CASSYGTVAPQHF.

The CDR3 loop reads CASSLGGKSEQYF. CDR3 bases: TGTGCCAGCAGTTTAGGAGGGAAATCGGAGCAGTACTTC. This chain uses TRBV27 with TRBJ2-7, with D tentatively TRBD2 (6 bases). V was shortened by 2 bases and J by 7 bases, with 12 bases between the two germline ends. CDR1 is MNHEY and CDR2 is SMNVEV in the germline V gene (reference sequence). This CDR3 comprises 13 residues.

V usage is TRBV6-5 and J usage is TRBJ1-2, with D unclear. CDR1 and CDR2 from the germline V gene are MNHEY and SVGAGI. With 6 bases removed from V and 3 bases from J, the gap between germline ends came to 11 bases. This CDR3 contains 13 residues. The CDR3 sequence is CASSPGLDYGYTF. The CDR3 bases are TGTGCCAGCAGCCCCGGACTGGACTATGGCTACACCTTC.

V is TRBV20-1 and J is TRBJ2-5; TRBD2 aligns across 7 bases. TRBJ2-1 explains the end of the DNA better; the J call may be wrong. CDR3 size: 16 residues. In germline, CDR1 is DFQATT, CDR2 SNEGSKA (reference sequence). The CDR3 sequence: CSARDHRSSGGNEQFF. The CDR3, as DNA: TGCAGTGCTAGAGATCATCGGTCTAGCGGTGGAAATGAGCAGTTCTTC.

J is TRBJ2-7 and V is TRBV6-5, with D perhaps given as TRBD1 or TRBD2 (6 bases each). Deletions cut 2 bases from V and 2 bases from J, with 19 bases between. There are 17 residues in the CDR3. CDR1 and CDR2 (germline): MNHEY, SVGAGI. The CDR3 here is CASSYDRTGTGPYEQYF. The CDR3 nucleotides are TGTGCCAGCAGTTACGACAGGACCGGGACTGGCCCCTACGAGCAGTACTTC.

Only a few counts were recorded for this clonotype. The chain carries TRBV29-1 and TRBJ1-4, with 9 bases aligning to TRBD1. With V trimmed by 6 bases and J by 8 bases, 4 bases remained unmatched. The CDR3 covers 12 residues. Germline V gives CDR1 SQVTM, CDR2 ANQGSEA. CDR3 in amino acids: CSVLTGGEKLFF. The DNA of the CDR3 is TGCAGCGTCTTGACAGGGGGGGAAAAACTGTTTTTT.

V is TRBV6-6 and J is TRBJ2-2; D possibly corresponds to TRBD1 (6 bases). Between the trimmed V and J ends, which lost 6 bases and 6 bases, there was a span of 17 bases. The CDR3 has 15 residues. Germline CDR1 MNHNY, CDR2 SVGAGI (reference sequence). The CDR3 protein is CASSQRQASPGELFF. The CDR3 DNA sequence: TGTGCCAGCAGCCAGAGACAGGCTTCGCCCGGGGAGCTGTTTTTT.

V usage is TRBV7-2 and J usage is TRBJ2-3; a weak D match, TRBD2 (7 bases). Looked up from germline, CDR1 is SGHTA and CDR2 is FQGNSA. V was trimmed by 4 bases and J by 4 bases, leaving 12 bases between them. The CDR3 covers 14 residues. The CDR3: CASSSLGGADTQYF. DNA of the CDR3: TGTGCCAGCAGCTCTTTAGGGGGGGCAGATACGCAGTATTTT.

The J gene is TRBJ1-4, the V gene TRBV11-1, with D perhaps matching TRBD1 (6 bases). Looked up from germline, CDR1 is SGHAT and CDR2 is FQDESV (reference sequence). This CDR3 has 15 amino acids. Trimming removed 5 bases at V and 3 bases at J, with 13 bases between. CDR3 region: CASSRGGAANEKLFF. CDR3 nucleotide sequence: TGTGCCAGCAGCCGAGGGGGAGCTGCTAATGAAAAACTGTTTTTT.

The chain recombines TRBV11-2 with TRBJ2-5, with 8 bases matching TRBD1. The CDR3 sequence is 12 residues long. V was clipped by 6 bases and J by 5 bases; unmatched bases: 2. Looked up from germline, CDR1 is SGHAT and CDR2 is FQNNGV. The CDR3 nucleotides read TGTGCCAGCAGGGGACAGGCGGAGACCCAGTACTTC. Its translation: CASRGQAETQYF.

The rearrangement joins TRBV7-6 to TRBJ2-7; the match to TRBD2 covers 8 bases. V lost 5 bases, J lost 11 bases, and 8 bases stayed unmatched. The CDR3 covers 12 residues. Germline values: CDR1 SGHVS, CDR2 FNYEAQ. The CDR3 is CASSTPGGDKYF. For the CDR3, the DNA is TGTGCCAGCAGCACACCGGGGGGGGACAAGTACTTC. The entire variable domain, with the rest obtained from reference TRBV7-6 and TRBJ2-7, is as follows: GAGVSQSPRYKVTKRGQDVALRCDPISGHVSLYWYRQALGQGPEFLTYFNYEAQQDKSGLPNDRFSAERPEGSISTLTIQRTEQRDSAMYRCASSTPGGDKYFGPGTRLTVT.

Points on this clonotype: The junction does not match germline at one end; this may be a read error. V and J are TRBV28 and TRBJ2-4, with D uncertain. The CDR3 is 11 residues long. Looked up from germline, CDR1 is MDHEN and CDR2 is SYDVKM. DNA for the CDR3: TGTGCCAACAGTTTTAACTCAAAGTGGTGCTTC. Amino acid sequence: CANSFNSKWCF.

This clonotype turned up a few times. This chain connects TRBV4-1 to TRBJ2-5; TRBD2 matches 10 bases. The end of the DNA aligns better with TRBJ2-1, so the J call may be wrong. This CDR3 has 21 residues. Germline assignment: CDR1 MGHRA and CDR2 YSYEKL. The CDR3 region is CASSHLPGTSDSPIIGNEQFF. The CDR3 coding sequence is TGCGCCAGCAGCCATCTTCCCGGGACTAGCGACTCGCCTATCATCGGGAATGAGCAGTTCTTC.

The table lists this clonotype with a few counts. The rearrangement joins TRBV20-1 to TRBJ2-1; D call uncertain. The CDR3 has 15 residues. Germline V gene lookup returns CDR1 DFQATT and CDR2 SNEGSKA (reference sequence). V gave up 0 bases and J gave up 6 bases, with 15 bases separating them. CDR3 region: CSARDQRNSLNEQFF. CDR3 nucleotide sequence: TGCAGTGCTAGAGATCAGAGGAATAGCCTCAATGAGCAGTTCTTC.

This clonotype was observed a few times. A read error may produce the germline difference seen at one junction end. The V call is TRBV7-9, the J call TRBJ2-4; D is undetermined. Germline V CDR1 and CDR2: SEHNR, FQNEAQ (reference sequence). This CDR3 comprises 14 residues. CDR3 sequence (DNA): TGTGCCAGCAGCTTCCGAGACCCTTTAGACATTCAGTGCTTC. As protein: CASSFRDPLDIQCF.

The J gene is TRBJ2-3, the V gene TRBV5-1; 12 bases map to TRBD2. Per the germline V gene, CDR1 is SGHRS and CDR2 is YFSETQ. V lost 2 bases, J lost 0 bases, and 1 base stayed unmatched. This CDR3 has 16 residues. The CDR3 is CASSFGLAGSTDTQYF. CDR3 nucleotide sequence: TGCGCCAGCAGCTTCGGACTAGCGGGGAGCACAGATACGCAGTATTTT.

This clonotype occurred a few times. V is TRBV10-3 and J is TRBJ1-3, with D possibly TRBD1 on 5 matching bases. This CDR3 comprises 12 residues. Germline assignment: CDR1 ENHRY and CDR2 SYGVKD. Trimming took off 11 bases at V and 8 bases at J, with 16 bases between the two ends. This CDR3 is CAASGTGDTIYF. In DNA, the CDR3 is TGTGCCGCCTCCGGGACCGGTGACACCATATATTTT.

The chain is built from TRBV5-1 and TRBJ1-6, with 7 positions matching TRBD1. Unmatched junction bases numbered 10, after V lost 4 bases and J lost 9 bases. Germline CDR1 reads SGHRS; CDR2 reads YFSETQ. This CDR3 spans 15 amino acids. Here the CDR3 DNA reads TGCGCCAGCAGCCACCAACAGGGGTACTTTTCACCCCTCCACTTT. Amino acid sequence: CASSHQQGYFSPLHF.

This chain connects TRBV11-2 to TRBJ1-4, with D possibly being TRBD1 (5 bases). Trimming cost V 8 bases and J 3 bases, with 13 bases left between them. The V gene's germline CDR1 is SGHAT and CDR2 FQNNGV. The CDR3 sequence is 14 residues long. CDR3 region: CASGRGGPNEKLFF. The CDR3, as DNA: TGTGCCAGCGGCCGGGGGGGACCTAATGAAAAACTGTTTTTT. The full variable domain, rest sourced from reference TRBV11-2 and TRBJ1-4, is EAGVAQSPRYKIIEKRQSVAFWCNPISGHATLYWYQQILGQGPKLLIQFQNNGVVDDSQLPKDRFSAERLKGVDSTLKIQPAKLEDSAVYLCASGRGGPNEKLFFGSGTQLSVL.

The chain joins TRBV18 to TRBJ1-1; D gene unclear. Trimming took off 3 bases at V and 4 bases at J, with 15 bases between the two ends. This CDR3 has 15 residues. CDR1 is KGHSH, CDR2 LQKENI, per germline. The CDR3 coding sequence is TGTGCCAGCTCACCGACAAATTTAGAGAGCACTGAAGCTTTCTTT. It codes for CASSPTNLESTEAFF.

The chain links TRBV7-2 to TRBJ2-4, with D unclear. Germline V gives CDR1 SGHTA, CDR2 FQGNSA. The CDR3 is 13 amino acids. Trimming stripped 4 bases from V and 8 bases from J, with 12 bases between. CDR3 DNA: TGTGCCAGCAGCTCCAGACGGGCGGACATTCAGTACTTC. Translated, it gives CASSSRRADIQYF. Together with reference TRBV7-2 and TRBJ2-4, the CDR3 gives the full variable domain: GAGVSQSPSNKVTEKGKDVELRCDPISGHTALYWYRQSLGQGLEFLIYFQGNSAPDKSGLPSDRFSAERTGGSVSTLTIQRTQQEDSAVYLCASSSRRADIQYFGAGTRLSVL.

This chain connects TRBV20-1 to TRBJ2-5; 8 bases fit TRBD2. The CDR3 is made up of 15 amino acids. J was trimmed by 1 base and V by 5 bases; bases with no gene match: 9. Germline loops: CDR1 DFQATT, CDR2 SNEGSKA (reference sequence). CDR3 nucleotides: TGCAGTGCTGTTGTTGATACTAGCGGCCAAGAGACCCAGTACTTC. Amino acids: CSAVVDTSGQETQYF.

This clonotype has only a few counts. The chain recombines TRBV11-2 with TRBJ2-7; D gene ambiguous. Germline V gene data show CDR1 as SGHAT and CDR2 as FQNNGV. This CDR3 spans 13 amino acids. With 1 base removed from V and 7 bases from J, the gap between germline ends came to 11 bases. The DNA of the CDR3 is TGTGCCAGCAGCTTAGGGCCTCTCTGGGAGCAGTACTTC. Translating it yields CASSLGPLWEQYF.